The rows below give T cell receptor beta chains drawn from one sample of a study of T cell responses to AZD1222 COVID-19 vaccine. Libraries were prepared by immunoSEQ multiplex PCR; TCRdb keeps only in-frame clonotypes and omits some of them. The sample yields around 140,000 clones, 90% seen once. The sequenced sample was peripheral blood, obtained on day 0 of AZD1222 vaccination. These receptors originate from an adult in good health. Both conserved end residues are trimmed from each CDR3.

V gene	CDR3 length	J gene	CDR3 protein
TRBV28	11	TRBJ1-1	ASSLVWNTEAF
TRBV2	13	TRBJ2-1	ASKAQGLPYNEQF
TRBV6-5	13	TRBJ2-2	ASTDLGGGYGELF
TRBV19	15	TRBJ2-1	ASSIAGGQGAYNEQF
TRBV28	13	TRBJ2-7	ASSSPSPGSREQY
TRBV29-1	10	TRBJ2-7	SVEGQVDEQY
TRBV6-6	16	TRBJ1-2	ASSPVSLDRVTNYGYT
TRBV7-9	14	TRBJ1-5	ASSLGGKADNQPQH
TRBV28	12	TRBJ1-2	ASSVQHTNYGYT
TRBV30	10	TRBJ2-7	AWSFIQNEQY
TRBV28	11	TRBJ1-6	ASSLRDRSPLH
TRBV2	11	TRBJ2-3	ASARDYANTQY
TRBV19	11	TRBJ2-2	ASSIWGAGELF
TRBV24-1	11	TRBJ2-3	ATTGSGTDTQY
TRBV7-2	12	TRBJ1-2	ASSLRTENYGYT
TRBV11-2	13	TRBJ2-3	ASGGLGSSTDTQY
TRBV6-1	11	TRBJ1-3	ASTISSGNTIY
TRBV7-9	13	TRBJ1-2	ASSFAGIGVRGYT
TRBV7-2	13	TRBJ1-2	ASSPMHEQNYGYT
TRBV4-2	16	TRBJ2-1	ASSPNIHPGLGSNEQF
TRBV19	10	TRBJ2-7	ASSMGDYEQY
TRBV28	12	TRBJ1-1	ASSLGVRGTEAF
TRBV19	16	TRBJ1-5	ASSIDSRTAFMDQPQH
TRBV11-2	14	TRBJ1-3	ASSGQGVGRGNTIY
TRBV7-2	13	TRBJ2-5	ASSSQSGGPETQY
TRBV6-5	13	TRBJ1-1	ASSYVAHQNTEAF
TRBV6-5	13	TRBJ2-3	ASTPLGEKSDTQY
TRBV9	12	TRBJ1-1	ASSPPGRNTEAF
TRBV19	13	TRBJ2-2	ASSIAQGSTGELF
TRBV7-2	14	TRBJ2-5	ASSLGGTALQETQY
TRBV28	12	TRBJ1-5	ASTPGDPIRPQH
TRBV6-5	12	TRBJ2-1	ASTGTGVYNEQF
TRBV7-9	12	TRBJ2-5	ASSSRGPEKTQY
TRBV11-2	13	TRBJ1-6	ASSLGRGRNSPLH
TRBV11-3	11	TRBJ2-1	ASSLEPYNEQF
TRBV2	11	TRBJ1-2	ASSEEAVGGYT
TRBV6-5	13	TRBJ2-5	ASRTRTGGVETQY
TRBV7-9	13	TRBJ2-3	ASNPPGQAWEAQY
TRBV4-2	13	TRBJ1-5	ASAGEDRKNQPQH
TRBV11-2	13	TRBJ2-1	ASSPGDGNYNEQF
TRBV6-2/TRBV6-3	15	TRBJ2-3	ASSGPTSGGAGDTQY
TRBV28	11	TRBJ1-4	ASRQRNLEKLF
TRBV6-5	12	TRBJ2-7	ASSPRAGAGEQY
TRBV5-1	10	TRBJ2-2	ASSFFGGELF
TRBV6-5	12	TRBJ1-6	ASRIGTPNSPLH
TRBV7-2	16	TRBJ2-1	ASSLRPAGGSSYNEQF
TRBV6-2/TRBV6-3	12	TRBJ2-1	ASSYGAGDNEQF
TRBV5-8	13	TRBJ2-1	ASSLSGGKYNEQF
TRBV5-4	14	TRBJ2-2	ASSLEVRGGGGELF
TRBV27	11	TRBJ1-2	ASSPTGGYGYT
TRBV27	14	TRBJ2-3	ASSSGLAGEGDTQY
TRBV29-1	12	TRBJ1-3	SVGRTDSGNTIY
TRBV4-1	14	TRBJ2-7	ASSQEVTGATYEQY